This T cell receptor (beta chain) appears in the sequencing data of a study of cytomegalovirus exposure and HLA in healthy donors. The V gene's germline CDR1 is MDHEN and CDR2 SYDVKM. The ends were cut back, 4 bases at V and 8 bases at J, with 23 bases in the middle. The CDR3 length is 16 residues. General study results and limits: A later analysis linked a missense DCLRE1C variant to TCR beta V- and J-gene trimming. Presence/absence results assume similar sequencing depth per donor, which may not hold.

About this clone: Its cognate antigen is unknown.

Primers: 60 Vbeta forward and 13 Jbeta reverse. Profiled with immunoSEQ multiplex PCR; TCRdb holds only in-frame clones, not every one. This table holds 90,000 or so clones, around 74% found once. The V call is TRBV28, the J call TRBJ1-2, with D possibly being TRBD1 (5 bases). Sample: PBMCs. The receptor was isolated from a man aged 30 to 45 in good health and CMV-seropositive. The chain's CDR3 is CASSSEMTVRVRGYTF. DNA of the CDR3: TGTGCCAGCAGTTCAGAGATGACAGTAAGGGTACGGGGCTACACCTTC.